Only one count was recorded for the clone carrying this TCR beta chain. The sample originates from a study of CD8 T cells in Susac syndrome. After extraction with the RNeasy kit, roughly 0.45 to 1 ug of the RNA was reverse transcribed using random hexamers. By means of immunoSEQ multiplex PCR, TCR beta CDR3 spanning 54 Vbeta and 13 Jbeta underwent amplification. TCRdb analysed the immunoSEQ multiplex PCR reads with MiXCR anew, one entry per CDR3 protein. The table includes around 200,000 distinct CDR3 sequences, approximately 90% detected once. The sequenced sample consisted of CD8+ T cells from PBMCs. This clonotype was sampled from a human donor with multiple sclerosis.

CDR3 sequence reads: CASSFGQGQNGYTF. In DNA, the CDR3 is TGTGCCAGCAGCTTCGGACAGGGGCAAAATGGCTACACCTTC. The gene calls are TRBV11-2 and TRBJ1-2; 9 bases align to TRBD1. V trimming: 3 bases; J trimming: 6 bases; junction bases outside the gene matches: 5. Germline V gene sequence: CDR1 SGHAT, CDR2 FQNNGV. The CDR3 is 14 amino acids.